This TCR beta chain was documented in a study of blood T cell repertoires in COVID-19. At the level of the study: COVID-19 samples collected from the United States, Italy and Spain covered acute and convalescent phases.

Authors' methods: The authors estimated nucleated cell counts from reference gene primer amplification. Measured with immunoSEQ multiplex PCR; TCRdb has only the in-frame clones, and not every one. V and J calls and clone size are those listed in that table; D and trimming were worked out from the DNA. The repertoire has about 240,000 clones, about 81% of them found once; the top ten carry 12%. Germline CDR1 reads SGHKS; CDR2 reads YYEKEE (reference sequence). The CDR3 length is 14 residues. With 0 bases removed from V and 7 bases from J, the gap between germline ends came to 13 bases. This sequence joins TRBV5-5 and TRBJ1-2; D ambiguous. The sample was peripheral blood. The source of this sequence is a woman aged 55-75 years with active or convalescent COVID-19. The CDR3 bases are TGTGCCAGCAGCTTGGCCGGCGGGTTAGGTGGCTACACCTTC. Its protein product is CASSLAGGLGGYTF. The full variable domain, rest sourced from reference TRBV5-5 and TRBJ1-2, is DAGVTQSPTHLIKTRGQQVTLRCSPISGHKSVSWYQQVLGQGPQFIFQYYEKEERGRGNFPDRFSARQFPNYSSELNVNALLLGDSALYLCASSLAGGLGGYTFGSGTRLTVV.